The 23 T cell receptor beta chains reported below all come from one sample, sequenced in a study of T cells in Graves' hyperthyroidism and ophthalmopathy. TCR beta CDR3 region amplification was performed from RNA transcripts. First-round RT-PCR of the TCR CDR3 relied on the HTBI primer set. TCRdb analysed the multiplex PCR reads with MiXCR anew, one entry per CDR3 protein. Of 250,000 or so distinct CDR3 sequences listed, around 15% are singletons. Material for sequencing was blood. Source of these receptors: a woman between 50 and 59 years old with Graves' hyperthyroidism that later progressed to Graves' ophthalmopathy.

This clonotype was detected ten times or more. This chain connects TRBV7-9 to TRBJ2-1; 9 bases line up with TRBD2. The CDR3 is made up of 15 amino acids. Germline CDR1 is SEHNR and CDR2 is FQNEAQ (reference sequence). V trimming: 4 bases; J trimming: 5 bases; junction bases outside the gene matches: 6. The CDR3 loop reads CASSSSGRYDNEQFF. The DNA for the CDR3 is TGTGCCAGCAGCTCCAGCGGGAGGTACGACAATGAGCAGTTCTTC.

This clonotype was counted ten times or more. This chain joins TRBV20-1 and TRBJ2-3, with no clear D. In germline, CDR1 is DFQATT, CDR2 SNEGSKA (reference sequence). V shed 3 bases and J shed 0 bases, with 4 bases lying between them. This CDR3 is 12 amino acids long. The CDR3 protein is CSASGSTDTQYF. Here the CDR3 DNA reads TGCAGTGCTAGCGGGAGCACAGATACGCAGTATTTT.

The chain joins TRBV5-5 to TRBJ2-1; D ambiguous. Germline CDR1 reads SGHKS; CDR2 reads YYEKEE (reference sequence). The CDR3 consists of 14 residues. V was pared by 4 bases and J by 5 bases, with 13 bases between. CDR3 DNA sequence: TGTGCCAGCAGCCTAAGGTCAGGAAACAATGAGCAGTTCTTC. Encoded protein: CASSLRSGNNEQFF.

This clonotype came up many times. The rearrangement joins TRBV18 to TRBJ2-1; D possibly uses TRBD1 or TRBD2 (5 bases each). V shed 6 bases and J shed 7 bases, with 22 bases lying between them. The CDR3 extends over 16 amino acids. Germline CDR1 KGHSH, CDR2 LQKENI. CDR3 bases: TGTGCCAGCTCCCCTGTCAAGGGGACGGTCAGTAATGAGCAGTTCTTC. Translated: CASSPVKGTVSNEQFF.

This clonotype was counted ten times or more. One end of the junction varies from germline; a read error may be responsible. The rearrangement uses TRBV28 and TRBJ1-3, with 8 bases fitting TRBD1. Germline V lookup: CDR1 MDHEN, CDR2 SYDVKM. The CDR3 contains 11 residues. CDR3 in DNA: TGTGCCAGCAGTGTCGGACAGGGTAGAGATTTT. It yields the protein CASSVGQGRDF.

Many counts were recorded for this clonotype. The chain recombines TRBV2 with TRBJ2-7; TRBD2 might be the D (5 bases). The germline V and J ends were trimmed by 9 bases and 2 bases, with 17 bases remaining between them. This CDR3 region has 14 residues. From germline, CDR1 is SNHLY and CDR2 FYNNEI. CDR3 nucleotides: TGTGCCAGGTCCCCGCGCGGGCAGACCTACGAGCAGTACTTC. Its translation: CARSPRGQTYEQYF.

This clonotype has just one count. V gene TRBV5-1 combines with J gene TRBJ2-1, with a tentative D call TRBD2 (6 bases). Germline-derived CDR1 and CDR2 are SGHRS and YFSETQ. V was clipped by 2 bases and J by 6 bases, with 18 bases between them. The CDR3 is made up of 16 amino acids. CDR3 region: CASSFGLAISGNEQFF. CDR3 sequence (DNA): TGCGCCAGCAGCTTTGGGCTAGCGATCTCGGGCAATGAGCAGTTCTTC.

There are many counts of this clonotype. This chain connects TRBV20-1 to TRBJ2-5, with TRBD2 matching 8 bases. CDR1 and CDR2 (germline): DFQATT, SNEGSKA (reference sequence). The CDR3 is 14 amino acids. The V segment lost 1 base and the J segment 4 bases; nucleotides outside the gene matches: 5. The CDR3 nucleotides are TGCAGTGCTAGAGGAGCGGGAGCGGGAGAGACCCAGTACTTC. Translation gives CSARGAGAGETQYF.

This clonotype was counted only a few times. This chain connects TRBV20-1 to TRBJ1-1, with D hard to call. V was pared by 7 bases and J by 2 bases, with 11 bases between. Per the germline V gene, CDR1 is DFQATT and CDR2 is SNEGSKA (reference sequence). CDR3 length: 12 amino acids. CDR3 amino acids: CSVSGRNTEAFF. CDR3 DNA sequence: TGCAGTGTAAGTGGCCGTAACACTGAAGCTTTCTTT.

The table lists this clonotype with many counts. The chain carries TRBV6-1 and TRBJ1-1; 12 bases map to TRBD1. Unmatched junction bases numbered 8, after V lost 6 bases and J lost 6 bases. This CDR3 has 15 residues. Germline CDR1 and CDR2: MNHNS and SASEGT. The CDR3 spells CASRGGTGGRSEAFF. The CDR3 coding sequence is TGTGCCAGCAGAGGGGGGACAGGGGGCCGATCTGAAGCTTTCTTT.

This clonotype was seen ten or more times. The rearrangement links TRBV20-1 to TRBJ2-7; D tentatively reads TRBD1 or TRBD2 (5 bases each). V lost 3 bases, J lost 0 bases, and 6 bases lay in between. The CDR3 length is 12 residues. Germline CDR1 is DFQATT and CDR2 is SNEGSKA (reference sequence). The CDR3 reads CSARGPSYEQYF. The CDR3, as DNA: TGCAGTGCTAGGGGACCCTCCTACGAGCAGTACTTC.

This clonotype has at least ten counts. The chain carries TRBV24-1 and TRBJ2-3, with unresolved D. V lost 3 bases and J 6 bases, leaving 21 bases between the germline ends. Germline CDR1 is KGHDR and CDR2 is SFDVKD. The CDR3 length is 17 residues. This CDR3 reads CATSDPNYQELGDTQYF. The CDR3, as DNA: TGTGCCACCAGTGATCCCAACTATCAGGAATTGGGGGATACGCAGTATTTT.

The table lists this clonotype with a few counts. V usage is TRBV5-1 and J usage is TRBJ2-3, with D uncertain. There are 11 residues in the CDR3. With 7 bases removed from V and 0 bases from J, the gap between germline ends came to 3 bases. Germline V gene sequence: CDR1 SGHRS, CDR2 YFSETQ. The CDR3 DNA reads as TGCGCCAGCGCCAGCACAGATACGCAGTATTTT. It translates to CASASTDTQYF.

About this clonotype itself: This may be a read error: a much more frequent sequence differs by one nucleotide. This chain connects TRBV6-5 to TRBJ1-1; 7 bases agree with TRBD1. The germline gives CDR1 MNHEY, CDR2 SVGAGI. CDR3 size: 15 residues. This CDR3 reads CASSYSTGKNTEALF. For the CDR3, the DNA is TGTGCCAGCAGTTACTCGACAGGGAAGAACACTGAAGCTCTCTTT.

This clonotype was seen a few times. The chain employs TRBV7-2 and TRBJ2-1, with 12 nucleotides matching TRBD2. The CDR3 length is 18 residues. Germline lookup yields CDR1 SGHTA and CDR2 FQGNSA. Trimming took 3 bases from V and 10 from J; bases not matched to a gene: 16. The CDR3 coding sequence is TGTGCCAGCAGCTTCTCCGCGGGGACTAGCGGGTTCCCGCGGGAGCAGTTCTTC. This sequence encodes CASSFSAGTSGFPREQFF.

The genes are TRBV24-1 and TRBJ2-3; 7 nucleotides match TRBD2. This CDR3 region has 16 residues. The germline V gene encodes CDR1 KGHDR and CDR2 SFDVKD. The V and J ends lost 3 bases and 7 bases, in that order; junction bases with no gene match: 12. The CDR3 protein is CATSDAGGLDGNTQYF. The CDR3 bases are TGTGCCACCAGTGATGCCGGAGGACTAGACGGGAATACGCAGTATTTT.

This chain joins TRBV5-4 and TRBJ2-3; D gene uncertain. CDR3 length: 16 residues. Trimming removed 1 base from V and 0 bases from J, with 12 bases in between. CDR1 SGHNT and CDR2 YYREEE come from the germline V gene (reference sequence). CDR3 nucleotides: TGTGCCAGCAGCTTGATGAGGTTTTCTAGCACAGATACGCAGTATTTT. Protein: CASSLMRFSSTDTQYF.

The J gene is TRBJ2-6, the V gene TRBV18; 9 bases line up with TRBD1. The CDR3 extends over 18 amino acids. V gave up 3 bases and J gave up 4 bases; unmatched junction bases: 10. CDR1 is KGHSH and CDR2 is LQKENI in the germline V gene. CDR3 in amino acids: CASSPGQGLLLGANVLTF. The CDR3 DNA reads TGTGCCAGCTCACCGGGACAGGGCCTCTTATTAGGGGCCAACGTCCTGACTTTC.

The chain couples TRBV2 to TRBJ1-6; maybe TRBD1 (6 bases). V lost 6 bases to trimming and J lost 10 bases, with 19 bases between them. Germline loops: CDR1 SNHLY, CDR2 FYNNEI. This CDR3 is built from 15 residues. CDR3 nucleotides: TGTGCCAGCAGGATCGGCAGGGGCCCGGGGTCACCCCTCCACTTT. As protein: CASRIGRGPGSPLHF.

J is TRBJ2-2 and V is TRBV20-1; TRBD2 agrees at 9 bases. Germline V gene lookup returns CDR1 DFQATT and CDR2 SNEGSKA (reference sequence). The CDR3 runs to 16 residues. V lost 4 bases to trimming and J lost 5 bases; unmatched junction nucleotides: 11. CDR3 DNA: TGCAGTGCTACCGAGGGTAGCGGGAGTAGAACCGGGGAGCTGTTTTTT. Translated: CSATEGSGSRTGELFF.

The chain employs TRBV2 and TRBJ1-1; D remains ambiguous. V lost 8 bases, J lost 0 bases, and 10 bases lay in between. CDR1 and CDR2 (germline): SNHLY, FYNNEI. The CDR3 sequence is 13 residues long. For the CDR3, the DNA is TGTGCCAGCCTTACAGACATGAACACTGAAGCTTTCTTT. Protein sequence: CASLTDMNTEAFF.

Concerning this clonotype itself: This may come from a read error, since a much larger clone is one base off. This CDR3 fails to terminate in the conserved phenylalanine or tryptophan, so it likely reflects a read error. The J gene is TRBJ2-4, the V gene TRBV6-1, with no clear D. Trimming cost V 6 bases and J 3 bases, with 9 bases left between them. In germline, CDR1 is MNHNS, CDR2 SASEGT. The CDR3 loop spans 13 amino acids. The CDR3 DNA sequence: TGTGCCAGCAGGGGGTTGGACAAAAACATTCAGTACCTC. This sequence encodes CASRGLDKNIQYL.

This clonotype occurred many times. This chain links TRBV29-1 with TRBJ2-3; D call uncertain. Germline V CDR1 and CDR2: SQVTM, ANQGSEA. Trimming removed 4 bases at V and 5 bases at J, with 4 bases between. This CDR3 is 10 amino acids long. CDR3 DNA: TGCAGCGTTGGAGTAGATACGCAGTATTTT. This codes for CSVGVDTQYF.